This T cell receptor beta chain originates from a study of T cell responses to AZD1222 COVID-19 vaccine. Broader study findings: Spike-specific TCR repertoires showed rising breadth and depth after two AZD1222 doses. Vaccine-associated CD4 TCRs spanned spike, dominant at 160-218 and 743-854. Donors were chiefly white British, with a greater number of females, and clonal diversity was perhaps underestimated. Of spike-specific TCRs, nearly half reportedly target regions left unmutated in variants.

Germline-derived CDR1 and CDR2 are MNHEY and SMNVEV (reference sequence). The CDR3 runs 16 residues. V lost 6 bases and J 4 bases, leaving 20 bases between the germline ends. Turning to this clone: The antigen is unknown.

This table comes from immunoSEQ multiplex PCR, and its TCRdb copy is limited to in-frame clones, with some not included. This sample yields approximately 120,000 clones, of which less than 95% are seen a single time; just over 7% belongs to the top ten. The rearrangement links TRBV27 to TRBJ2-3, with a weak D call TRBD1 (6 bases). The sequence was obtained from an adult in good health. This specimen consisted of peripheral blood, obtained on day 0 of AZD1222 vaccination. CDR3 in amino acids: CASSLKGGFSSDTQYF. DNA for the CDR3: TGTGCCAGCAGCCTAAAAGGGGGTTTCTCGTCAGATACGCAGTATTTT.